A selection of T cell receptor beta chains follows, all from one sample in a study of shared clonotypes between healthy human individuals. Assay used: immunoSEQ multiplex PCR; TCRdb lists only in-frame clones, some missing. The data show approximately 740,000 clones, with around 72% seen just once and under 2% held by the top ten. The sequencing sample was made of memory CD4+ T cells sorted from blood. These TCRs come from a woman aged 25 to 39 in good health. Both conserved end residues are part of each CDR3. The order of the fields is V gene, J gene, CDR3 protein.

V: TRBV28
J: TRBJ2-6
CDR3: CASSPTLGSGANVLTF

V: TRBV4-2
J: TRBJ1-5
CDR3: CASSPGAGPGQPQHF

V: TRBV28
J: TRBJ2-7
CDR3: CASSTLGYEQYF

V: TRBV6-1
J: TRBJ1-3
CDR3: CASTWGAVGNTIYF

V: TRBV2
J: TRBJ1-2
CDR3: CALPDPAGLNYGYTF

V: TRBV11-2
J: TRBJ2-3
CDR3: CASRGWQGALDTQYF

V: TRBV21-1
J: TRBJ1-1
CDR3: CASSKVGRLRVAFF

V: TRBV4-1
J: TRBJ1-1
CDR3: CASSQIQGTGRAFF

V: TRBV5-1
J: TRBJ1-1
CDR3: CASSLGVTGMNTEAFF

V: TRBV6-5
J: TRBJ2-5
CDR3: CASSYSGTGVPQYF

V: TRBV7-2
J: TRBJ2-3
CDR3: CASSVRLAESDTQYF

V: TRBV5-1
J: TRBJ2-3
CDR3: CASSLVPGGGTDTQYF

V: TRBV7-8
J: TRBJ2-5
CDR3: CASSLRIQETQYF

V: TRBV5-1
J: TRBJ2-7
CDR3: CASSLGPSGSYEQYF

V: TRBV5-8
J: TRBJ2-7
CDR3: CASSLTGVGEQYF

V: TRBV19
J: -
CDR3: CASSPRQAHTYEQYF

V: TRBV4-2
J: TRBJ2-7
CDR3: CASSRSTSGSYEQYF

V: TRBV5-6
J: TRBJ2-7
CDR3: CASSSLGGTSGSISYEQYF

V: TRBV28
J: TRBJ2-1
CDR3: CASLLAGVSEQFF

V: TRBV7-6
J: TRBJ2-6
CDR3: CASSLRQISGANVLTF

V: TRBV5-4
J: TRBJ2-1
CDR3: CASGAGGWDEQFF

V: TRBV7-7
J: TRBJ2-2
CDR3: CASSPRRTGELFF

V: TRBV25-1
J: TRBJ2-3
CDR3: CASSASMLDTQYF

V: TRBV6-1
J: TRBJ2-3
CDR3: CASRLAGGVTDTQYF

V: TRBV29-1
J: TRBJ1-2
CDR3: CSVDPGQGREVNYGYTF

V: TRBV10-2
J: TRBJ1-5
CDR3: CASSEAGDKPQHF

V: TRBV7-2
J: TRBJ2-3
CDR3: CASSSSPASGNTDTQYF

V: TRBV30
J: -
CDR3: CAWRLAGGTYEQYF

V: TRBV27
J: TRBJ1-1
CDR3: CASRHDVGMEAFF

V: TRBV28
J: TRBJ2-1
CDR3: CASSLIAGAYNEQFF

V: TRBV5-6
J: TRBJ2-1
CDR3: CASTRASEIYNEQFF

V: TRBV4-1
J: -
CDR3: CASSQGGGRLYEQYF

V: TRBV20-1
J: TRBJ2-7
CDR3: CSATAAYEQYF

V: TRBV28
J: TRBJ1-1
CDR3: CASSLPSGQGSAEAFF

V: TRBV19
J: TRBJ2-1
CDR3: CASSTIAGTDNEQFF

V: TRBV15
J: TRBJ1-1
CDR3: CATSSNSLQAFF

V: TRBV6-1
J: TRBJ2-1
CDR3: CASSAIAGEYYEQFF